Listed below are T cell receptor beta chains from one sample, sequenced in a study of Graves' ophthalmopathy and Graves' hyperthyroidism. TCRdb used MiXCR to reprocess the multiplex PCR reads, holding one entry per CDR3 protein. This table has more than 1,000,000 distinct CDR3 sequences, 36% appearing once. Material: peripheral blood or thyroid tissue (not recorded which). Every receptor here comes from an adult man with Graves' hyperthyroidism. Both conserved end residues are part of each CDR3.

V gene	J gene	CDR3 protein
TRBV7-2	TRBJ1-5	CASSDGQGGRSQHF
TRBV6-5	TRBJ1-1	CASSYPAVNTEAFF
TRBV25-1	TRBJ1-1	CASSEWGLNTEAFF
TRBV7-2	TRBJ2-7	CASSLGQGGVYEQYF
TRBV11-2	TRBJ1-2	CASSTVNYGYTF
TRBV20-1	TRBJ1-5	CSARDFKLGTSNQPQHF
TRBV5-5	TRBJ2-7	CASSTNLGEEGSYEQYF
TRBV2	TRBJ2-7	CASRTAAGYEQYF
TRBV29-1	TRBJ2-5	CSADLDRASQETQYF
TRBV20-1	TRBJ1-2	CSARLQGAYGYTF
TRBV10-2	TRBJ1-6	CASSESPGGTSPLHF
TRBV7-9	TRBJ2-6	CASSRRDRGLSGANVLTF
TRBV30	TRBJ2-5	CAWSGVRGETQYF
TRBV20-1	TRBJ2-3	CSVQLAELSTDTQYF
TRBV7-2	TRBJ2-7	CASSLRQVDEQYF
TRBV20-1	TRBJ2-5	CSATKRDSGMTQYF
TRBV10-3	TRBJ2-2	CASKIQGIHGELFF
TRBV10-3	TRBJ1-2	CAISLNYGYTF
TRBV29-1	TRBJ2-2	CSSPPASGTNTGELFF
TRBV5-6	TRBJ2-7	CASSTLRTPGPEQYF
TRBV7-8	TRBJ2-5	CASSLYTAGPRGETQYF
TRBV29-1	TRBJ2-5	CSVARVRQETQYF
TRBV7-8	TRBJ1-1	CASSPGRGENTEAFF
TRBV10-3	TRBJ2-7	CACSESTDSPSPYF
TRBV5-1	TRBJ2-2	CASSSIAGGTGELFF
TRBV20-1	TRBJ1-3	CSASARAGNTIYF
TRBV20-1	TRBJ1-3	CSAPNGQGFGYTIYF
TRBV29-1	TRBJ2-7	CSVAWSFEQYF
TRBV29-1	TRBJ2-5	CSALTGRETQYF
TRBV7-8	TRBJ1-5	CASRRMANQPQHF
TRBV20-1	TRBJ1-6	CSAFGGRNYNSPLHF
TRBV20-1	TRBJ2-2	CSARGKSGSHTGELFF
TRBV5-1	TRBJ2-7	CASSSGQAALDEQYF
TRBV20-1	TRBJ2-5	CSAPPSGKETQYF
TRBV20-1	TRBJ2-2	CSARGWRREDTGELFF
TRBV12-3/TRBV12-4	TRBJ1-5	CASRDGMAEYSNQPQHF
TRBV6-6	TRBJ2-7	CASTEVAGAYEQYF
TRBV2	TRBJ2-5	CASSDGAETQYF
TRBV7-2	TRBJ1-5	CASSLWGRNQPQHF
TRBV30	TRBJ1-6	CAWRRGSNSPLHF
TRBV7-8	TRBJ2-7	CASSDTGFVSYEQYF
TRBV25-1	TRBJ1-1	CASSLGLGGITEAFF
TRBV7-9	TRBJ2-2	CASSGYTGELFF
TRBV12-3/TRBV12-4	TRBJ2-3	CASSLGEGDTQYF
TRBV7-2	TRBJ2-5	CASSLDGGREETQYF
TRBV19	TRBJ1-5	CASRQGARNQPQHF